The rows below give T cell receptor beta chains drawn from one sample of a study of spatial heterogeneity in lung cancer. TCRdb reanalysed the 5' RACE reads using MiXCR and keeps one entry per CDR3 protein. The sample shows about 92,000 distinct CDR3 sequences, about an eighth of them seen only once. Sequenced here: PBMCs, sampled at surgery. These receptors all stem from a male donor with early-stage non-small cell lung cancer. Both conserved end residues are part of each CDR3. D genes are given only for firm matches. Clone size appears in some rows only: once, few, many, or a class for an expanded clone.

j_gene: TRBJ2-1; v_gene: TRBV7-2; abundance: -; d_gene: -; len: 12; CDR3nt: TGTGCCAGCAGGGGGACGGAAAATGAGCAGTTCTTC; CDR3aa: CASRGTENEQFF
j_gene: TRBJ2-1; v_gene: TRBV9; abundance: many; d_gene: -; len: 15; CDR3nt: TGTGCCAGCAGCGTAGGTAGCGCTGGGTACAATGAGCAGTTCTTC; CDR3aa: CASSVGSAGYNEQFF
j_gene: TRBJ1-4; v_gene: TRBV4-3; abundance: few; d_gene: -; len: 14; CDR3nt: TGCGCCAGCAGCTCTCGGACCCAGGCAGGGAAACTGTTTTTT; CDR3aa: CASSSRTQAGKLFF
j_gene: TRBJ2-7; v_gene: TRBV27; abundance: -; d_gene: TRBD2; len: 16; CDR3nt: TGTGCCAGCAGTTTGCGGGAGGGCCTCAAAACCTACGAGCAGTACTTC; CDR3aa: CASSLREGLKTYEQYF
j_gene: TRBJ1-1; v_gene: TRBV7-2; abundance: many; d_gene: -; len: 13; CDR3nt: TGTGCCAGCAGCGAACCCCCTAACACTGAAGCTTTCTTT; CDR3aa: CASSEPPNTEAFF
j_gene: TRBJ1-6; v_gene: TRBV12-3/TRBV12-4; abundance: many; d_gene: -; len: 14; CDR3nt: TGTGCCAGCAGTTTCCTTGGGGAAAGTTCACCCCTCCACTTT; CDR3aa: CASSFLGESSPLHF
j_gene: TRBJ2-7; v_gene: TRBV19; abundance: few; d_gene: TRBD2; len: 18; CDR3nt: TGTGCCAGTAGTATAGATCTCGGACTAGCGGGGACCTCCTACGAGCAGTACTTC; CDR3aa: CASSIDLGLAGTSYEQYF
j_gene: TRBJ2-7; v_gene: TRBV3-1; abundance: few; d_gene: TRBD2; len: 14; CDR3nt: TGTGCCAGCAGCCAAGGGACTAGCCTCTACGAGCAGTACTTC; CDR3aa: CASSQGTSLYEQYF
j_gene: TRBJ2-5; v_gene: TRBV20-1; abundance: -; d_gene: -; len: 15; CDR3nt: TGCAGTGCTACCCCCGGGGCGGCGGCGGTGGAGACCCAGTACTTC; CDR3aa: CSATPGAAAVETQYF
j_gene: TRBJ2-7; v_gene: TRBV28; abundance: few; d_gene: -; len: 12; CDR3nt: TGTGCCAGCAGTTTAGAAAGGTACGAGCAGTACTTC; CDR3aa: CASSLERYEQYF
j_gene: TRBJ2-3; v_gene: TRBV24-1; abundance: -; d_gene: TRBD2; len: 17; CDR3nt: TGTGCCACCAGTGATTTAGCGGGAGGGCCCTCTACAGATACGCAGTATTTT; CDR3aa: CATSDLAGGPSTDTQYF
j_gene: TRBJ1-2; v_gene: TRBV4-3; abundance: many; d_gene: -; len: 13; CDR3nt: TGCGCCAGCAGCCAAGGACAGAACTATGGCTACACCTTC; CDR3aa: CASSQGQNYGYTF
j_gene: TRBJ2-3; v_gene: TRBV5-1; abundance: many; d_gene: TRBD2; len: 15; CDR3nt: TGCGCCAGCAGCTTGGCTCTAGCGGGCACAGATACGCAGTATTTT; CDR3aa: CASSLALAGTDTQYF
j_gene: TRBJ2-3; v_gene: TRBV7-9; abundance: -; d_gene: TRBD2; len: 13; CDR3nt: TGTGCCTCGGGAGCGGGGGTTGCAGATACGCAGTATTTT; CDR3aa: CASGAGVADTQYF
j_gene: TRBJ1-2; v_gene: TRBV7-2; abundance: few; d_gene: -; len: 15; CDR3nt: TGTGCCAGCAGCTTAGAGGGACGGAGAGTTGATGGCTACACCTTC; CDR3aa: CASSLEGRRVDGYTF
j_gene: TRBJ2-2; v_gene: TRBV5-1; abundance: many; d_gene: TRBD2; len: 16; CDR3nt: TGCGCCAGCAGCTCCGGGACTAGCGCGAACACCGGGGAGCTGTTTTTT; CDR3aa: CASSSGTSANTGELFF
j_gene: TRBJ1-6; v_gene: TRBV15; abundance: few; d_gene: -; len: 16; CDR3nt: TGTGCCACCAGCAGAGTCCGGGCTTCAGTTAATTCACCCCTCCACTTT; CDR3aa: CATSRVRASVNSPLHF
j_gene: TRBJ2-1; v_gene: TRBV5-1; abundance: few; d_gene: -; len: 14; CDR3nt: TGCGCCAGCAGCTTGGATGCAGGGCGACGGGAGCAGTTCTTC; CDR3aa: CASSLDAGRREQFF